Listed below are T cell receptor beta chains from one sample, sequenced in a study of blood T cells in healthy people across ages. TCRdb re-called the 5' RACE reads with MiXCR, one entry per CDR3 protein. The profile shows over 600,000 distinct CDR3 sequences, roughly 21% of them singletons. Sequencing used blood. All receptors derive from a man between 65 and 85 years old in good health. CDR3s include the opening cysteine and the closing phenylalanine or tryptophan. The order of the fields is clone size, J gene, D gene, V gene, CDR3 protein, CDR3 DNA. A D gene is named only where the DNA matches it firmly. Only some rows state a clone size, as once, few, many or a class for expanded clones.

clone_size: many; j_call: TRBJ2-6; d_call: -; v_call: TRBV3-1; cdr3_aa: CASSQGSGANVLTF; cdr3_nt: TGCGCCAGCAGCCAGGGCTCTGGGGCCAACGTCCTGACTTTC
clone_size: -; j_call: TRBJ1-2; d_call: -; v_call: TRBV6-5; cdr3_aa: CASSYWAGENYGYTF; cdr3_nt: TGTGCCAGCAGTTACTGGGCAGGGGAGAACTATGGCTACACCTTC
clone_size: -; j_call: TRBJ1-2; d_call: -; v_call: TRBV15; cdr3_aa: CATSGSGTTNYGYTF; cdr3_nt: TGTGCCACCAGCGGCTCCGGGACGACCAACTATGGCTACACCTTC
clone_size: once; j_call: TRBJ1-5; d_call: TRBD1; v_call: TRBV20-1; cdr3_aa: CSAQDRGLSNQPQHF; cdr3_nt: TGCAGTGCTCAAGACAGGGGGCTTAGCAATCAGCCCCAGCATTTT
clone_size: -; j_call: TRBJ2-2; d_call: -; v_call: TRBV7-6; cdr3_aa: CASSLDPTGPGELFF; cdr3_nt: TGTGCCAGCAGCTTAGACCCGACAGGTCCCGGGGAGCTGTTTTTT
clone_size: few; j_call: TRBJ1-2; d_call: TRBD1; v_call: TRBV10-3; cdr3_aa: CAISAGGNYGYTF; cdr3_nt: TGTGCCATCAGTGCAGGGGGGAACTATGGCTACACCTTC
clone_size: -; j_call: TRBJ2-3; d_call: -; v_call: TRBV3-1; cdr3_aa: CASSLGYPDTQYF; cdr3_nt: TGTGCCAGCAGCCTCGGGTATCCAGATACGCAGTATTTT
clone_size: many; j_call: TRBJ2-7; d_call: TRBD2; v_call: TRBV12-3/TRBV12-4; cdr3_aa: CASSPRTSGEYYEQYF; cdr3_nt: TGTGCCAGCAGTCCCCGAACTAGCGGGGAATACTACGAGCAGTACTTC
clone_size: -; j_call: TRBJ2-1; d_call: TRBD2; v_call: TRBV7-3; cdr3_aa: CASSPSGRGYNEQFF; cdr3_nt: TGTGCCAGCAGCCCTAGCGGGAGGGGATACAATGAGCAGTTCTTC
clone_size: -; j_call: TRBJ2-7; d_call: TRBD1; v_call: TRBV20-1; cdr3_aa: CSARGQAWEQYF; cdr3_nt: TGCAGTGCTAGGGGACAGGCGTGGGAGCAGTACTTC
clone_size: -; j_call: TRBJ2-7; d_call: TRBD1; v_call: TRBV20-1; cdr3_aa: CSAIGQGGHEQYF; cdr3_nt: TGCAGTGCTATAGGACAGGGTGGCCACGAGCAGTACTTC
clone_size: -; j_call: TRBJ1-5; d_call: TRBD1; v_call: TRBV7-8; cdr3_aa: CASSPTGGRGQPQHF; cdr3_nt: TGTGCCAGCAGCCCGACAGGGGGACGTGGTCAGCCCCAGCATTTT
clone_size: -; j_call: TRBJ1-5; d_call: -; v_call: TRBV5-6; cdr3_aa: CASSLLTSNQPQHF; cdr3_nt: TGTGCCAGCAGCTTGTTGACGAGCAATCAGCCCCAGCATTTT
clone_size: few; j_call: TRBJ2-7; d_call: TRBD1; v_call: TRBV5-1; cdr3_aa: CASGKTSGTGVHEQYF; cdr3_nt: TGCGCCAGCGGAAAAACCTCCGGGACAGGGGTCCACGAGCAGTACTTC
clone_size: few; j_call: TRBJ2-5; d_call: TRBD1; v_call: TRBV4-1; cdr3_aa: CASSQEETGGETQYF; cdr3_nt: TGCGCCAGCAGCCAAGAGGAAACAGGGGGAGAGACCCAGTACTTC
clone_size: -; j_call: TRBJ2-3; d_call: -; v_call: TRBV20-1; cdr3_aa: CSARDGRGREDTQYF; cdr3_nt: TGCAGTGCTAGAGATGGGAGGGGGCGCGAAGATACGCAGTATTTT
clone_size: few; j_call: TRBJ2-7; d_call: -; v_call: TRBV10-1; cdr3_aa: CARSESGRSDEQYF; cdr3_nt: TGCGCCCGCAGTGAGTCCGGTAGGTCCGACGAGCAGTACTTC
clone_size: few; j_call: TRBJ2-5; d_call: TRBD2; v_call: TRBV25-1; cdr3_aa: CASSEIWGLAIQETQYF; cdr3_nt: TGTGCCAGCAGTGAAATTTGGGGACTAGCGATCCAAGAGACCCAGTACTTC
clone_size: -; j_call: TRBJ2-7; d_call: -; v_call: TRBV5-1; cdr3_aa: CASSLVGSGNYEQYF; cdr3_nt: TGCGCCAGCAGCTTGGTCGGTAGCGGTAACTACGAGCAGTACTTC
clone_size: few; j_call: TRBJ2-1; d_call: TRBD2; v_call: TRBV27; cdr3_aa: CASREKGLAGNNEQFF; cdr3_nt: TGTGCCAGCAGGGAAAAGGGCCTAGCGGGGAACAATGAGCAGTTCTTC
clone_size: -; j_call: TRBJ2-4; d_call: TRBD1; v_call: TRBV20-1; cdr3_aa: CSARIGTGTKNIQYF; cdr3_nt: TGCAGTGCTAGGATCGGGACAGGGACCAAAAACATTCAGTACTTC
clone_size: -; j_call: TRBJ2-7; d_call: -; v_call: TRBV20-1; cdr3_aa: CSASYGAYEQYF; cdr3_nt: TGCAGTGCTAGTTATGGGGCCTACGAGCAGTACTTC
clone_size: few; j_call: TRBJ2-3; d_call: TRBD2; v_call: TRBV20-1; cdr3_aa: CSARGSSSGIGRTDTQYF; cdr3_nt: TGCAGTGCTAGAGGCTCGTCTAGCGGAATCGGGCGCACAGATACGCAGTATTTT
clone_size: -; j_call: TRBJ1-1; d_call: -; v_call: TRBV24-1; cdr3_aa: CATSGAGNTEAFF; cdr3_nt: TGTGCCACCAGTGGGGCAGGGAACACTGAAGCTTTCTTT
clone_size: many; j_call: TRBJ1-3; d_call: -; v_call: TRBV7-9; cdr3_aa: CASSSTGNTIYF; cdr3_nt: TGTGCCAGCAGCTCGACAGGAAACACCATATATTTT
clone_size: -; j_call: TRBJ2-7; d_call: TRBD1; v_call: TRBV28; cdr3_aa: CASSKAGTASSYEQYF; cdr3_nt: TGTGCCAGCAGTAAAGCCGGGACAGCAAGCTCCTACGAGCAGTACTTC
clone_size: few; j_call: TRBJ1-1; d_call: -; v_call: TRBV5-6; cdr3_aa: CASRRRNTEAFF; cdr3_nt: TGTGCCAGCCGGAGGAGGAACACTGAAGCTTTCTTT
clone_size: few; j_call: TRBJ2-2; d_call: TRBD2; v_call: TRBV30; cdr3_aa: CAWRGGLVGAGELFF; cdr3_nt: TGTGCCTGGAGGGGAGGACTAGTTGGGGCCGGGGAGCTGTTTTTT
clone_size: -; j_call: TRBJ1-5; d_call: -; v_call: TRBV28; cdr3_aa: CASRFLGVDNQPQHF; cdr3_nt: TGTGCCAGCAGATTTTTAGGGGTAGACAATCAGCCCCAGCATTTT
clone_size: few; j_call: TRBJ1-4; d_call: -; v_call: TRBV7-9; cdr3_aa: CASSLGTTSGEKLFF; cdr3_nt: TGTGCCAGCAGCTTGGGGACTACTTCTGGGGAAAAACTGTTTTTT
clone_size: few; j_call: TRBJ2-1; d_call: -; v_call: TRBV24-1; cdr3_aa: CATSDSGGEQFF; cdr3_nt: TGTGCCACCAGTGATTCTGGTGGTGAGCAGTTCTTC
clone_size: few; j_call: TRBJ1-1; d_call: -; v_call: TRBV3-1; cdr3_aa: CASSQRGTGAFF; cdr3_nt: TGTGCCAGCAGCCAACGAGGGACTGGAGCTTTCTTT
clone_size: few; j_call: TRBJ2-1; d_call: TRBD2; v_call: TRBV28; cdr3_aa: CASRLQGLAYDEQFF; cdr3_nt: TGTGCCAGCAGACTTCAAGGACTAGCGTACGATGAGCAGTTCTTC
clone_size: few; j_call: TRBJ2-1; d_call: -; v_call: TRBV20-1; cdr3_aa: CSARDRSGWVHEQFF; cdr3_nt: TGCAGTGCTAGAGATAGGAGCGGGTGGGTCCATGAGCAGTTCTTC
clone_size: -; j_call: TRBJ2-7; d_call: -; v_call: TRBV21-1; cdr3_aa: CAFRSRGTYEQYF; cdr3_nt: TGTGCTTTCAGGTCCAGGGGAACCTACGAGCAGTACTTC
clone_size: few; j_call: TRBJ1-4; d_call: TRBD1; v_call: TRBV7-9; cdr3_aa: CASSSGQGTRIEKLFF; cdr3_nt: TGTGCCAGCAGTTCGGGACAGGGGACACGAATTGAAAAACTGTTTTTT
clone_size: -; j_call: TRBJ1-1; d_call: -; v_call: TRBV7-3; cdr3_aa: CASSLVLVTEAFF; cdr3_nt: TGTGCCAGCAGCTTAGTCCTGGTCACTGAAGCTTTCTTT
clone_size: -; j_call: TRBJ2-7; d_call: -; v_call: TRBV28; cdr3_aa: CASTQGGTGGTSEQYF; cdr3_nt: TGTGCCAGCACTCAGGGGGGGACAGGCGGGACCTCCGAGCAGTACTTC
clone_size: -; j_call: TRBJ2-3; d_call: -; v_call: TRBV15; cdr3_aa: CATSGAGASSTDTQYF; cdr3_nt: TGTGCCACCTCGGGGGCCGGAGCTTCTAGCACAGATACGCAGTATTTT
clone_size: -; j_call: TRBJ2-3; d_call: TRBD2; v_call: TRBV3-1; cdr3_aa: CASSPGTSGSYTDTQYF; cdr3_nt: TGTGCCAGCAGCCCCGGGACTAGCGGGAGTTACACAGATACGCAGTATTTT
clone_size: -; j_call: TRBJ1-1; d_call: -; v_call: TRBV6-5; cdr3_aa: CASSRQLNTEAFF; cdr3_nt: TGTGCCAGCAGCCGGCAGCTGAACACTGAAGCTTTCTTT
clone_size: few; j_call: TRBJ2-1; d_call: TRBD2; v_call: TRBV3-1; cdr3_aa: CASHGASGYNEQFF; cdr3_nt: TGTGCCAGCCACGGGGCTAGCGGATACAATGAGCAGTTTTTC
clone_size: few; j_call: TRBJ1-4; d_call: -; v_call: TRBV29-1; cdr3_aa: CSVETKGEKLFF; cdr3_nt: TGCAGCGTTGAAACAAAGGGGGAAAAACTGTTTTTT
clone_size: many; j_call: TRBJ2-4; d_call: -; v_call: TRBV28; cdr3_aa: CASSLTSLVQYF; cdr3_nt: TGTGCCAGCAGTTTAACTAGCTTGGTTCAGTACTTC
clone_size: -; j_call: TRBJ1-1; d_call: -; v_call: TRBV5-1; cdr3_aa: CASSLEVLDTEAFF; cdr3_nt: TGCGCCAGCAGCTTGGAGGTACTAGACACTGAAGCTTTCTTT
clone_size: -; j_call: TRBJ2-1; d_call: TRBD2; v_call: TRBV10-3; cdr3_aa: CAVTSGSYNEQFF; cdr3_nt: TGTGCCGTAACTAGCGGGTCTTACAATGAGCAGTTCTTC
clone_size: -; j_call: TRBJ2-5; d_call: TRBD2; v_call: TRBV20-1; cdr3_aa: CSARDITSGSLETQYF; cdr3_nt: TGCAGTGCTAGAGATATAACTAGCGGGAGTCTTGAGACCCAGTACTTC
clone_size: -; j_call: TRBJ2-3; d_call: -; v_call: TRBV10-3; cdr3_aa: CATGLRGVADTQYF; cdr3_nt: TGTGCCACGGGGCTTAGGGGGGTCGCAGATACGCAGTATTTT
clone_size: -; j_call: TRBJ2-5; d_call: TRBD2; v_call: TRBV7-6; cdr3_aa: CASSFTSEETQYF; cdr3_nt: TGTGCCAGCAGCTTTACTAGCGAAGAGACCCAGTACTTC
clone_size: -; j_call: TRBJ2-5; d_call: -; v_call: TRBV20-1; cdr3_aa: CSARDDLEETQYF; cdr3_nt: TGCAGTGCTAGAGACGACCTGGAAGAGACCCAGTACTTC
clone_size: few; j_call: TRBJ2-7; d_call: -; v_call: TRBV25-1; cdr3_aa: CASSGTGKQQYF; cdr3_nt: TGTGCCAGCAGTGGAACAGGAAAACAGCAGTACTTC
clone_size: few; j_call: TRBJ2-7; d_call: TRBD1; v_call: TRBV5-1; cdr3_aa: CASSSSGGDFHEQYF; cdr3_nt: TGCGCCAGCAGCTCCTCAGGGGGCGATTTCCACGAGCAGTACTTC
clone_size: few; j_call: TRBJ2-7; d_call: -; v_call: TRBV11-2; cdr3_aa: CASSLTGGVSYEQYF; cdr3_nt: TGTGCCAGCAGCTTAACTGGAGGGGTGTCCTACGAGCAGTACTTC
clone_size: few; j_call: TRBJ2-5; d_call: TRBD1; v_call: TRBV29-1; cdr3_aa: CSAKTGGTQETQYF; cdr3_nt: TGCAGCGCCAAAACAGGGGGGACACAAGAGACCCAGTACTTC